This T cell receptor beta chain was recovered during a study of STAT3 mutations in large granular lymphocyte leukemia. The study's findings and limits: In about 30% of the 18 patients, new TCR clonotypes emerged after therapy. Every T-cell large granular lymphocyte leukemia patient had at least one immunodominant TCR beta clonotype. Variable sampling intervals and differing treatment regimens complicated linking therapy response to TCR clonal burden changes.

The sample holds a few counts of this clone. The antigen is undetermined. Each sample's TCRbeta library yielded on average around 41,000 productive templates. The assay was immunoSEQ multiplex PCR, and TCRdb's table has in-frame clones only and misses some. The sample shows more than 9,000 clones, more than 75% of them seen only once. The CDR3 is made up of 13 amino acids. Trimming took off 5 bases at V and 5 bases at J, with 12 bases between the two ends. Germline V gives CDR1 MNHEY, CDR2 SMNVEV (reference sequence). The receptor was isolated from a man aged 55 to 69 with T-cell large granular lymphocyte leukemia. Some clones in this sample may be carry-over from other donors' samples. The genes are TRBV27 and TRBJ2-5; D tentatively fits TRBD1 or TRBD2 (6 bases each). The material sequenced was peripheral blood mononuclear cells. As DNA, the CDR3 is TGTGCCAGCAGTGAGGGGGGATGGGAGACCCAGTACTTC. This gives the protein CASSEGGWETQYF.